This TCR beta chain was sequenced during a study of CD8 T cells in Susac syndrome. This clonotype was seen a single time. Reverse transcription of 0.5 to 1 ug RNA was performed with random hexamers. TCRdb re-analysed the immunoSEQ multiplex PCR reads in MiXCR, keeping a single row per CDR3 protein. The sample lists about 170,000 distinct CDR3 sequences, approximately 94% seen once, with roughly 0.12% in the top ten. Definite or probable Susac syndrome was diagnosed using recently defined diagnostic criteria. The clonotype originates from a human donor with Susac syndrome. The specimen sequenced was CD4+ T cells from PBMCs.

The CDR3 here is CSARLRSSEGYTF. The CDR3 DNA sequence: TGCAGTGCTCGATTGAGGAGCTCGGAGGGCTACACCTTC. The gene calls are TRBV20-1 and TRBJ1-2; D uncertain. V gave up 5 bases and J gave up 8 bases, with 18 bases separating them. The CDR3 has 13 residues. CDR1 is DFQATT and CDR2 is SNEGSKA in the germline V gene (reference sequence).